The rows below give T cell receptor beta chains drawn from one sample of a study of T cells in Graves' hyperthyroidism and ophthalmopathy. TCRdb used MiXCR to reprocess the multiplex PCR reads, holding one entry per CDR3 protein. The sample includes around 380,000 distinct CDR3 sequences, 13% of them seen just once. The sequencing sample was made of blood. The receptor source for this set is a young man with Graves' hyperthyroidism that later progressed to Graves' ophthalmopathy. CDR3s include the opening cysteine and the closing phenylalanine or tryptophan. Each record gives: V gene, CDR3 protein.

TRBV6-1 CASSPEWRGGRNQPQHF
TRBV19 CASSLGGGDLIRAFF
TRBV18 CASSPRGDLRQYF
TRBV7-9 CASSLAVGNEKLFF
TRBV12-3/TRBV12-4 CASSVSGVSTDTQYF
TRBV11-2 CASSSTGQWRAQYF
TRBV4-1 CASSQVGTAFLAQYF
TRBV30 CAWSVPGFNQPQHF
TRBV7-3 CASSWDRGPYEQYF
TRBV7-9 CASSFGEYEQYF
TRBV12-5 CASGSGQDINEKLFF
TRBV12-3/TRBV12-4 CASRRRVSENTIYF
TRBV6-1 CANLKRDSGNEKLFF
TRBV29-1 CSVRTGTSYEQYF
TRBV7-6 CAGSLGPGREGTGNTIYF
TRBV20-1 CGIYSTQYF
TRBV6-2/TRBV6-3 CASSYRGRGEQYF
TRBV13 CASGTGYNEQFF
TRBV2 CASRTQGARYGYTF